This T cell receptor beta chain was observed in a study of CD8+ T cells in alopecia areata. Investigators isolated RNA and reverse transcribed it into cDNA to act as the sequencing template. Profiled with immunoSEQ multiplex PCR; TCRdb holds only in-frame clones, not every one. The sample holds more than 130,000 clones; 75% to 85% are singletons and the top ten take 20% to 30%. V shed 1 base and J shed 6 bases, with 7 bases lying between them. Per germline, CDR1 SEHNR and CDR2 FQNEAQ (reference sequence). The CDR3 runs to 13 residues. Treatment: oral pan-JAK inhibitor, 5-10 mg twice daily. Sampling of alopecia areata patients yielded lesional scalp punch biopsies as well as peripheral blood.

The source material was CD8+ T cells sorted from blood, sampled at week 4, from a patient treated with tofacitinib. This sequence joins TRBV7-9 and TRBJ1-5; D is unclear. The clonotype was recovered from a human donor with alopecia areata. CDR3 region: CASSLDWGQPQHF. CDR3 sequence (DNA): TGTGCCAGCAGCTTAGACTGGGGTCAGCCCCAGCATTTT.